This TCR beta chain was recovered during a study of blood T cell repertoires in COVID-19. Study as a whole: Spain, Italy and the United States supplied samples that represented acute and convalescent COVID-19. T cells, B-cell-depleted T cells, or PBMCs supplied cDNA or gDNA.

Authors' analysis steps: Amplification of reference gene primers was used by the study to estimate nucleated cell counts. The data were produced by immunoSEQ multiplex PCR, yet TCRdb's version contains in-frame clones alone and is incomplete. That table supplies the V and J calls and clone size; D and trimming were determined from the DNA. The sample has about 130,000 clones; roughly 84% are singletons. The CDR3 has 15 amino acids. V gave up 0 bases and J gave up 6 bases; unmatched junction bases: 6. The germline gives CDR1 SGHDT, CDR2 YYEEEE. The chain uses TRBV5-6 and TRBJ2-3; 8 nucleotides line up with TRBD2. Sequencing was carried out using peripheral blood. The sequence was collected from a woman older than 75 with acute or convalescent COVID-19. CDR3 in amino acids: CASSLDSGISDTQYF. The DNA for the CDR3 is TGTGCCAGCAGCTTGGATAGCGGGATTTCGGATACGCAGTATTTT. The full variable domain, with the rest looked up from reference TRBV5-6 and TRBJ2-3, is DAGVTQSPTHLIKTRGQQVTLRCSPKSGHDTVSWYQQALGQGPQFIFQYYEEEERQRGNFPDRFSGHQFPNYSSELNVNALLLGDSALYLCASSLDSGISDTQYFGPGTRLTVL.